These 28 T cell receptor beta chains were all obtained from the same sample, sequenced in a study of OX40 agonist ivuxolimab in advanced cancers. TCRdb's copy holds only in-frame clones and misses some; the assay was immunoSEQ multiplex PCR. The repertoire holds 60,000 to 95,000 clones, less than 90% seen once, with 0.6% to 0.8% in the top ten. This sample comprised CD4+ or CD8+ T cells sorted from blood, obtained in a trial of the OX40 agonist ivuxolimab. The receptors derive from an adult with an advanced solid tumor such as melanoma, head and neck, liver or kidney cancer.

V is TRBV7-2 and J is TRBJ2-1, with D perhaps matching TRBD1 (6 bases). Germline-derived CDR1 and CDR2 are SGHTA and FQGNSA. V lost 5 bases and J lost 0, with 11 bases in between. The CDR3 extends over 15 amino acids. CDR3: CASSPAGVSYNEQFF. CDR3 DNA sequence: TGTGCCAGCAGCCCTGCAGGGGTCTCCTACAATGAGCAGTTCTTC. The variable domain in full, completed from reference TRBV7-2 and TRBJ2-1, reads GAGVSQSPSNKVTEKGKDVELRCDPISGHTALYWYRQSLGQGLEFLIYFQGNSAPDKSGLPSDRFSAERTGGSVSTLTIQRTQQEDSAVYLCASSPAGVSYNEQFFGPGTRLTVL.

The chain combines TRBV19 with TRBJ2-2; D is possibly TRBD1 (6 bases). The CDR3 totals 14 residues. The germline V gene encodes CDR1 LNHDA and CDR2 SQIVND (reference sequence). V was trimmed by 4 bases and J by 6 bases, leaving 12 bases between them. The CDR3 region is CASSNQGLSGELFF. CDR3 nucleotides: TGTGCCAGTAGTAATCAGGGGCTCTCCGGGGAGCTGTTTTTT.

The CDR3 is CASSLTLGGTEAFF. The CDR3 region has the DNA TGTGCCAGCAGCTTAACTCTGGGAGGCACTGAAGCTTTCTTT. The rearrangement uses TRBV7-3 and TRBJ1-1, with D unclear. The germline gives CDR1 SGHTA, CDR2 FQGTGA. V was trimmed by 0 bases and J by 4 bases, leaving 9 bases between them. The CDR3 is made up of 14 amino acids.

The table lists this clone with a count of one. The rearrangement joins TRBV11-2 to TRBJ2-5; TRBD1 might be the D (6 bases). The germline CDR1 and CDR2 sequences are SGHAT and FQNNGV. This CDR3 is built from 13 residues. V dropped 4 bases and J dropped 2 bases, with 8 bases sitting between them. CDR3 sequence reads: CASSSDRQETQYF. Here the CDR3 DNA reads TGTGCCAGCAGCTCGGACAGACAAGAGACCCAGTACTTC.

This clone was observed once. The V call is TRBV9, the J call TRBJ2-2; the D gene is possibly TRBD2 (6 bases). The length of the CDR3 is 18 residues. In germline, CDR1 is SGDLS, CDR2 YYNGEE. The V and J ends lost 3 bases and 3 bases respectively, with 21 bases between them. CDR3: CASSANPGAAGYTGELFF. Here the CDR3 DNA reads TGTGCCAGCAGCGCCAACCCCGGGGCGGCGGGGTACACCGGGGAGCTGTTTTTT.

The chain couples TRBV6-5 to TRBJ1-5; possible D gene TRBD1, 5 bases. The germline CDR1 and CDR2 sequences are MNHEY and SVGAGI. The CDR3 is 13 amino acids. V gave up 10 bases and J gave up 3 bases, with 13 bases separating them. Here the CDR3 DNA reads TGTGCCACCCGGGACGGGGACAATCAGCCCCAGCATTTT. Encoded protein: CATRDGDNQPQHF.

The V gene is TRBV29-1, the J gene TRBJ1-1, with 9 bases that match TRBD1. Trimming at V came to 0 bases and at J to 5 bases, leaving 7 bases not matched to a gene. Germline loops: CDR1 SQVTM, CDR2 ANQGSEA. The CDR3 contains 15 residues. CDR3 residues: CSVEDPYRGRTEAFF. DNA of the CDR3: TGCAGCGTTGAAGACCCCTACAGGGGGCGAACTGAAGCTTTCTTT.

The CDR3 bases are TGTGCCAGTAGTATAGATCCCCGACAGGGGGGAGTCACTGAAGCTTTCTTT. Translation gives CASSIDPRQGGVTEAFF. The J gene is TRBJ1-1, the V gene TRBV19; TRBD1 matches 9 bases. The trim removed 0 bases at V and 4 bases at J, leaving 9 bases unmatched. From germline, CDR1 is LNHDA and CDR2 SQIVND (reference sequence). The CDR3 is 17 residues long.

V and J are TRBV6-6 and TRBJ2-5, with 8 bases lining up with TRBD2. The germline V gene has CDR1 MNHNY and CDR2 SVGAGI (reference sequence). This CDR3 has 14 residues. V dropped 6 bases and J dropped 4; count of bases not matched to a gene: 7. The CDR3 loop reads CASRPGLVRETQYF. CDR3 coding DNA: TGTGCCAGCAGACCGGGACTAGTCAGAGAGACCCAGTACTTC.

The CDR3 reads CASSYSRGGYGYTF. The CDR3 bases are TGTGCCAGCAGTTACTCACGGGGGGGCTATGGCTACACCTTC. The J gene is TRBJ1-2, the V gene TRBV6-5; possible D gene TRBD1, 5 bases. The CDR3 covers 14 residues. V dropped 0 bases and J dropped 4 bases, with 9 bases sitting between them. Germline V CDR1 and CDR2: MNHEY, SVGAGI.

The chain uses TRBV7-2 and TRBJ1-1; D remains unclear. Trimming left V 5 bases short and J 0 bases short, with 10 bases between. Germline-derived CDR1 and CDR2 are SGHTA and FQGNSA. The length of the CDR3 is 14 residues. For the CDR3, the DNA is TGTGCCAGCAGCCCCTTTGGGGTGAACACTGAAGCTTTCTTT. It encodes CASSPFGVNTEAFF.

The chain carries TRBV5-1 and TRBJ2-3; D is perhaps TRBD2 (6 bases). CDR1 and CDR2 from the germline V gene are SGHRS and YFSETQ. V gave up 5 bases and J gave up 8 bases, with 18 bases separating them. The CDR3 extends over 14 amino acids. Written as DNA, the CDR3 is TGCGCCAGCAGTCGGGACTCTACTGGGGGTACGCAGTATTTT. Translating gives CASSRDSTGGTQYF.

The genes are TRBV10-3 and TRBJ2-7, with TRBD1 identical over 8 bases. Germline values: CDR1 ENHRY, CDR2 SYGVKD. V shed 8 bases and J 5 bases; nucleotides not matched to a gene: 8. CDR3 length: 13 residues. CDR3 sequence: CAIGGQGSHEQYF. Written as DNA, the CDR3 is TGTGCCATCGGCGGACAGGGTTCCCACGAGCAGTACTTC.

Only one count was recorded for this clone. This chain's CDR3 is CASTLIPGNTEAFF. CDR3 nucleotides: TGTGCCAGCACCCTAATCCCGGGGAACACTGAAGCTTTCTTT. V and J are TRBV7-3 and TRBJ1-1, with unresolved D. V shed 7 bases and J shed 1 base, with 13 bases lying between them. CDR3 length equals 14 residues. Germline CDR1 is SGHTA and CDR2 is FQGTGA.

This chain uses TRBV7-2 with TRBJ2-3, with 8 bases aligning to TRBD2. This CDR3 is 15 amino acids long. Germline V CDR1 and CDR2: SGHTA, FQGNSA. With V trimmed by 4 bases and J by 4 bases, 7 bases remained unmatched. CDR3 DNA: TGTGCCAGCAGCTCCGACACTAGCGGCCCAGATACGCAGTATTTT. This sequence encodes CASSSDTSGPDTQYF.

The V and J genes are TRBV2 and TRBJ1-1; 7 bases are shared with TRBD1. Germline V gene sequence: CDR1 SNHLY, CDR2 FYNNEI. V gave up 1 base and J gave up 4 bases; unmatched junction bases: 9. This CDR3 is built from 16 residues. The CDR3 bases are TGTGCCAGCAGTGAAGAAGGGGGGACAGTTCTCACTGAAGCTTTCTTT. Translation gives CASSEEGGTVLTEAFF.

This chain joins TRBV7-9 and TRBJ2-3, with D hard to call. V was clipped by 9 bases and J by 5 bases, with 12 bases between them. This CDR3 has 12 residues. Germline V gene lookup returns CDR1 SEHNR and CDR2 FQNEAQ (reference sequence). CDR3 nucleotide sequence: TGTGCCAGTGGAGAAGAAGTAGATACGCAGTATTTT. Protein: CASGEEVDTQYF.

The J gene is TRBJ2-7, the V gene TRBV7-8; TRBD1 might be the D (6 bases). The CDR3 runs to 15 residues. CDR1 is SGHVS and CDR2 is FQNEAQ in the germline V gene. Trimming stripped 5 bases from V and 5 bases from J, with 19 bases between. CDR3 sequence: CASSPWVGAINEQYF. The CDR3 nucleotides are TGTGCCAGCAGCCCTTGGGTGGGGGCAATTAACGAGCAGTACTTC.

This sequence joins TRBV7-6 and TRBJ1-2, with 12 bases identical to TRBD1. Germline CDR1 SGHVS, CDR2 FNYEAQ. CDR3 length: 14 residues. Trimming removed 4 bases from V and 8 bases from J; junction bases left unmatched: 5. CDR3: CASSWDRGRGGYTF. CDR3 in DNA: TGTGCCAGCAGCTGGGACAGGGGGCGAGGGGGCTACACCTTC.

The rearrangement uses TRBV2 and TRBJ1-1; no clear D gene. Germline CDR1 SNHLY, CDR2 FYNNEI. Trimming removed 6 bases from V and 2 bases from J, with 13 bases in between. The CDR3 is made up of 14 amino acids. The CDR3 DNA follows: TGTGCCAGCAGAGACCGGGAATCCAACACTGAAGCTTTCTTT. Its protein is CASRDRESNTEAFF.

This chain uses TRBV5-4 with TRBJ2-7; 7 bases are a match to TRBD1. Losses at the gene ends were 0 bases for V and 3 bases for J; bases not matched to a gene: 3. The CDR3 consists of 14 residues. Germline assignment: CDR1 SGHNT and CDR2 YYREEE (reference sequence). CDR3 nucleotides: TGTGCCAGCAGCTTGGACAGGGGAATCTACGAGCAGTACTTC. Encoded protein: CASSLDRGIYEQYF.

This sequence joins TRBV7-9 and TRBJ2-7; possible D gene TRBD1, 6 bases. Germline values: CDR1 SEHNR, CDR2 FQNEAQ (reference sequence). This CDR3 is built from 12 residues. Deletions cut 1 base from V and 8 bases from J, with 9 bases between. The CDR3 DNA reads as TGTGCCAGCAGCTTAGATCAGGGGAAGCAGTACTTC. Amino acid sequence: CASSLDQGKQYF.

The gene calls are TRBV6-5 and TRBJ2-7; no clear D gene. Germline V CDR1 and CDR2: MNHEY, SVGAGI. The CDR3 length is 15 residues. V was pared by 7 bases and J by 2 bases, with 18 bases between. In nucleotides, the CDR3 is TGTGCCAGCATGCCTCTAACCTCATTTACCTACGAGCAGTACTTC. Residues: CASMPLTSFTYEQYF.

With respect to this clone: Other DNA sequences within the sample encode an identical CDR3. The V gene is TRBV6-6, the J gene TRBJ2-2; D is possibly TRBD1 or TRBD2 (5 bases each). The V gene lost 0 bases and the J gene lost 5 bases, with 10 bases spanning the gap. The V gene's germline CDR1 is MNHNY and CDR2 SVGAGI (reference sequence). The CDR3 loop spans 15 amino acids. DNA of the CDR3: TGTGCCAGCAGTTACTCGGGACGGAGGACCGGGGAGCTGTTTTTT. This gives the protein CASSYSGRRTGELFF.

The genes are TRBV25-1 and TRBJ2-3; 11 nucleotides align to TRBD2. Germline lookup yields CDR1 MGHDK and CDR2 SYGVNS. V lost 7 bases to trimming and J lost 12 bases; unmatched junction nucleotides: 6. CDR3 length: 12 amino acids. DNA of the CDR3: TGTGCCAGCACCCTAGCGGGGGGCCACCAGTATTTT. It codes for CASTLAGGHQYF.

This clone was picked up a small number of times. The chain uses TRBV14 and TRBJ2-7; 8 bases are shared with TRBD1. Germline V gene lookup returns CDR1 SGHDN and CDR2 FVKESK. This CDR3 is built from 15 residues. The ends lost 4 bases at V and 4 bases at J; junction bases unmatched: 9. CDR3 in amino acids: CASSLSGGQGYEQYF. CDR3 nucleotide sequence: TGTGCCAGCAGCCTCTCGGGTGGACAGGGTTACGAGCAGTACTTC. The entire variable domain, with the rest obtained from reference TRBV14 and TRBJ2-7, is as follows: EAGVTQFPSHSVIEKGQTVTLRCDPISGHDNLYWYRRVMGKEIKFLLHFVKESKQDESGMPNNRFLAERTGGTYSTLKVQPAELEDSGVYFCASSLSGGQGYEQYFGPGTRLTVT.

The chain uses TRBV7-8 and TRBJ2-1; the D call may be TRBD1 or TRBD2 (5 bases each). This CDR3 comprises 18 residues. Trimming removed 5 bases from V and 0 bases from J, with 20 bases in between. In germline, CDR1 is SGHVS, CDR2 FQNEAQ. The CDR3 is CASSRREVGVSSYNEQFF. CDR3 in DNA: TGTGCCAGCAGCCGCCGGGAAGTAGGGGTAAGCTCCTACAATGAGCAGTTCTTC.

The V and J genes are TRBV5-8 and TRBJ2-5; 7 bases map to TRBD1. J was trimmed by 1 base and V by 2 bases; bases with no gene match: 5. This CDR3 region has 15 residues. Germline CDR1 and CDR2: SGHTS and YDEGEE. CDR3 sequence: CASSLRGQTQETQYF. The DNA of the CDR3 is TGTGCCAGCAGCTTACGGGGACAGACCCAAGAGACCCAGTACTTC.